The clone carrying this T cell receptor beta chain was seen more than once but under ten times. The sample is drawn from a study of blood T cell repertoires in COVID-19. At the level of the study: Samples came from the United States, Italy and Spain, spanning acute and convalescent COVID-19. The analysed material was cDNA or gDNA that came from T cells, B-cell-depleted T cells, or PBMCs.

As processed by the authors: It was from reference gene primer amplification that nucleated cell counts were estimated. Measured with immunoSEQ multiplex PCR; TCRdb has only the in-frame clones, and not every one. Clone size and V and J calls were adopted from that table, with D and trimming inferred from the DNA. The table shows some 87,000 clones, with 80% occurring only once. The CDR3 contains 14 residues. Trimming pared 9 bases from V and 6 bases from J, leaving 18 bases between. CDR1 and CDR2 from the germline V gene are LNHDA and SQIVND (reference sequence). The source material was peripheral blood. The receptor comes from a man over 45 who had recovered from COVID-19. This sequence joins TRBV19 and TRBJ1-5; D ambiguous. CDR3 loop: CASRGAGWTQPQHF. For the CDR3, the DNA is TGTGCCAGCCGGGGAGCGGGGTGGACTCAGCCCCAGCATTTT.